This TCR beta chain appears in the sequencing data of a study of blood T cells in healthy people across ages. The CDR3 runs 15 residues. Germline CDR1 is MNHEY and CDR2 is SMNVEV (reference sequence). Unmatched junction bases numbered 6, after V lost 4 bases and J lost 4 bases. For the second PCR, which ran for about 6 to 11 cycles, a sample-barcoded 5' primer and a J-beta primer mix were used. TCRdb used MiXCR to reprocess the 5' RACE reads, holding one entry per CDR3 protein. In the table there are under 1,100,000 distinct CDR3 sequences, approximately 25% of which are singletons. Collection of 9 to 10 milliliters of peripheral blood was performed for each donor. Study-wide points: Those diversity estimates obtained from one million T cells were thought to be underestimates. Without sorted subsets, naive and antigen-experienced compartments could not be conclusively compared.

This clonotype was seen a handful of times. What it binds is unknown. The same data also went into a second study, on T cells of mothers and their children. Per that paper: Sequencing returned over 10 million TCR beta CDR3 reads per mother and about 2.9 million per child.

The clonotype was recovered from a girl aged 2 to 10 in good health. The J gene is TRBJ2-7, the V gene TRBV27; 11 bases match TRBD2. Sequenced input: blood. CDR3 loop: CASSYGTSGPYEQYF. The CDR3 region has the DNA TGTGCCAGCAGTTACGGGACTAGCGGTCCGTACGAGCAGTACTTC.